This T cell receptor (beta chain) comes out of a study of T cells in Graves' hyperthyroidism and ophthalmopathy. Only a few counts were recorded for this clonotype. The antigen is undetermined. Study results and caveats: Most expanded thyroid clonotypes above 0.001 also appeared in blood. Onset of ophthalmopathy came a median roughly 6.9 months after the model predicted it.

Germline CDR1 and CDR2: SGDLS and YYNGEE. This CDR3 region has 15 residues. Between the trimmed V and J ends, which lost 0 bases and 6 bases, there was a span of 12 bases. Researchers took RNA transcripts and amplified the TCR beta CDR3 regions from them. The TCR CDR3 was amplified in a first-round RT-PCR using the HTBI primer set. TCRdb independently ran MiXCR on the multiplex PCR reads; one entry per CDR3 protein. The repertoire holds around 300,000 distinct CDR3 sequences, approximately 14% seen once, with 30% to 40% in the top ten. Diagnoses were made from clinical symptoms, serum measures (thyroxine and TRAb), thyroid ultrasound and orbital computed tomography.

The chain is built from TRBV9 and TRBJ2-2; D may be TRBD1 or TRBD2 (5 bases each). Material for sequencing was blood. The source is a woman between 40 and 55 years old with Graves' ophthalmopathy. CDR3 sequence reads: CASSVGDPSAGELFF. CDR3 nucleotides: TGTGCCAGCAGCGTAGGGGACCCCTCGGCCGGGGAGCTGTTTTTT.